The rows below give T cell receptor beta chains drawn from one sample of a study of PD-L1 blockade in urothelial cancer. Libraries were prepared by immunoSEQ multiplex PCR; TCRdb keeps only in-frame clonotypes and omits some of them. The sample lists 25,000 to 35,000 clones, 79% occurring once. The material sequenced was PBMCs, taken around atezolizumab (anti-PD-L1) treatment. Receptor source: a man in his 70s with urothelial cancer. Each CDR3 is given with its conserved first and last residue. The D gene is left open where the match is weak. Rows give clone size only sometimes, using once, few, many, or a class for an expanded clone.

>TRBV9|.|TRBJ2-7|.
TGTGCCAGCAGCTTCGGCCAGCGAGACGAGCAGTACTTC
CASSFGQRDEQYF
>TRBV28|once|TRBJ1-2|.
TGTGCCAGCAGCCGCTCCAGCTATGGCTACACCTTC
CASSRSSYGYTF
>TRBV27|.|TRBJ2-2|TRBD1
TGTGCCAGCAAACGACAGGGGAGAAACACCGGGGAGCTGTTTTTT
CASKRQGRNTGELFF
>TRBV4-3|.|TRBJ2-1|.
TGCGCCAGCAGCCAAGGGCAGGGTTACAATGAGCAGTTCTTC
CASSQGQGYNEQFF
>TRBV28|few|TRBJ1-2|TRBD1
TGTGCCAGCAGCCTCGGGACAGGAGGCTACACCTTC
CASSLGTGGYTF
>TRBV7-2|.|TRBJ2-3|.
TGTGCCCCGGGGGATACGCAGTATTTT
CAPGDTQYF
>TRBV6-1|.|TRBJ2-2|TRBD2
TGTGCCTGCGCTAAAGCGGGGACTAACACCGGGGAGCTGTTTTTT
CACAKAGTNTGELFF
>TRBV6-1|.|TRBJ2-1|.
TGTGCCAGCATTACTCTAGCGAGCTCTTACAATGAGCAGTTCTTC
CASITLASSYNEQFF
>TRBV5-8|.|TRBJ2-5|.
TGTGCCAGCAGCTTATCCGGGGGACCGCAAGAGACCCAGTACTTC
CASSLSGGPQETQYF
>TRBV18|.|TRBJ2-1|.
TGTGCCAGCTCACCCCCGAGAGGGTCAAAAAGCTCCTACAATGAGCAGTTCTTC
CASSPPRGSKSSYNEQFF
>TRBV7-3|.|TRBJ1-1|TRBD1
TGTGCCAGCAGCTTACCCCCCGCAGACAGGGAGAACACTGAAGCTTTCTTT
CASSLPPADRENTEAFF
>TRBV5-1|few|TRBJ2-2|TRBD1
TGCGCCAGCAGCACCGGACAGGGCGGCGGGGAGCTGTTTTTT
CASSTGQGGGELFF
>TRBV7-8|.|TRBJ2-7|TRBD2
TGTGCCAGCAGCTTAGGACTAGCTGTCTACGAGCAGTACTTC
CASSLGLAVYEQYF
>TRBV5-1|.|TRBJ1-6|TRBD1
TGCGCCAGCAGCCTAGGACAGGGTAATTCACCCCTCCACTTT
CASSLGQGNSPLHF
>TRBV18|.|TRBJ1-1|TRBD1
TGTGCCAGCTCACCACAGAGGGGGCGGAACACTGAAGCTTTCTTT
CASSPQRGRNTEAFF
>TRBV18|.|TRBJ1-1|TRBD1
TGTGCCAGCTCACCACGAGAGACAGGGCCTGGGGGTGAAGCTTTCTTT
CASSPRETGPGGEAFF
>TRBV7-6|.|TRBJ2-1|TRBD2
TGTGCCAGCAGCTTGGGGAGCGGGAGGGGGAATGAGCAGTTCTTC
CASSLGSGRGNEQFF
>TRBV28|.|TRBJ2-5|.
TGTGCCAGCAGTCGGGGGGAGACCCAGTACTTC
CASSRGETQYF
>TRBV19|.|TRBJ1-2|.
TGTGCCAGTAGTACTGGCCGATTAAGCGCAAAATATGGCTACACCTTC
CASSTGRLSAKYGYTF
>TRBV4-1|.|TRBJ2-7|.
TGCGCCAGCAGCCAAGGCGGGGGCTCCAAGGGGCAGTACTTC
CASSQGGGSKGQYF
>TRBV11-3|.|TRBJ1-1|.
TGTGCCAGCAGCCCCGGGGGGGTCGGGATGAACACTGAAGCTTTCTTT
CASSPGGVGMNTEAFF